The next 8 T cell receptor beta chains were all read from a single sample in a study of shared clonotypes between healthy human individuals. Sequenced by immunoSEQ multiplex PCR; TCRdb stores in-frame clones only, minus some. The data contain hundreds of thousands of clones, roughly three quarters of them singletons. Input material: PBMCs. Source of these receptors: a middle-aged woman in good health. Some clones in this sample may be carry-over from other donors' samples.

This sequence joins TRBV6-4 and TRBJ2-2; TRBD1 agrees at 7 bases. Germline-derived CDR1 and CDR2 are MRHNA and SNTAGT. There are 16 residues in the CDR3. V gave up 4 bases and J gave up 6 bases; unmatched junction bases: 11. In nucleotides, the CDR3 is TGTGCCAGCAGTGCAACAGGGGTCCTGGGGTCCGGGGAGCTGTTTTTT. Its protein product is CASSATGVLGSGELFF.

The CDR3 sequence: CASSPGGGNQPQHF. CDR3 DNA sequence: TGTGCCAGCAGCCCCGGGGGGGGAAATCAGCCCCAGCATTTT. The chain uses TRBV6-5 and TRBJ1-5; D may be TRBD1 (5 bases). The V gene lost 6 bases and the J gene lost 4 bases, with 13 bases spanning the gap. In germline, CDR1 is MNHEY, CDR2 SVGAGI. There are 14 residues in the CDR3.

The chain has TRBV7-2 and TRBJ2-3; 9 bases are a match to TRBD2. The V gene end was trimmed by 5 bases and the J gene end by 4 bases; junction bases not matched to a gene: 4. Germline V gene sequence: CDR1 SGHTA, CDR2 FQGNSA. The CDR3 length is 14 residues. The CDR3 region has the DNA TGTGCCAGCAGCCGGGGACTAGCTCCAGATACGCAGTATTTT. Its translation is CASSRGLAPDTQYF.

This chain connects TRBV2 to TRBJ1-5; D unclear. CDR1 is SNHLY and CDR2 is FYNNEI in the germline V gene. Trimming stripped 0 bases from V and 6 bases from J, with 12 bases between. The CDR3 extends over 15 amino acids. As DNA, the CDR3 is TGTGCCAGCAGTGAAGCGCTTCGGGGTGGTCAGCCCCAGCATTTT. Its translation: CASSEALRGGQPQHF.

The chain is built from TRBV5-4 and TRBJ1-3, with 9 bases that match TRBD1. The CDR3 is 17 residues long. The germline V gene encodes CDR1 SGHNT and CDR2 YYREEE (reference sequence). J gave up 0 bases and V 3 bases, and 7 bases lay outside the gene matches. The CDR3 DNA reads TGTGCCAGCAGCTCTGACGGGACAGGGAACTCTGGAAACACCATATATTTT. Its protein is CASSSDGTGNSGNTIYF.

CDR3 sequence reads: CASSLARGSETQYF. CDR3 sequence (DNA): TGTGCCAGCAGCTTAGCGCGAGGGTCAGAGACCCAGTACTTC. This sequence joins TRBV7-2 and TRBJ2-5, with a tentative D call TRBD2 (5 bases). Germline V gives CDR1 SGHTA, CDR2 FQGNSA. The length of the CDR3 is 14 residues. V lost 0 bases to trimming and J lost 4 bases, with 9 bases between them. The full variable domain, in which reference TRBV7-2 and TRBJ2-5 provide the parts outside the CDR3, is GAGVSQSPSNKVTEKGKDVELRCDPISGHTALYWYRQSLGQGLEFLIYFQGNSAPDKSGLPSDRFSAERTGGSVSTLTIQRTQQEDSAVYLCASSLARGSETQYFGPGTRLLVL.

This chain joins TRBV28 and TRBJ2-7; the match to TRBD2 covers 9 bases. Losses at the gene ends were 6 bases for V and 2 bases for J; bases not matched to a gene: 5. Germline V gene data show CDR1 as MDHEN and CDR2 as SYDVKM. The CDR3 runs 14 residues. CDR3 in DNA: TGTGCCAGCAGAGGTAGCGGGAGCCCCTACGAGCAGTACTTC. The encoded protein is CASRGSGSPYEQYF.

The CDR3 DNA sequence: TGCGCCAGCAGCTTGAACGGGGATAACACCGGGGAGCTGTTTTTT. Translated: CASSLNGDNTGELFF. This rearrangement joins TRBV5-1 to TRBJ2-2, with D perhaps TRBD2 (5 bases). The V and J ends lost 1 base and 2 bases respectively, with 9 bases between them. The CDR3 length is 15 residues. In germline, CDR1 is SGHRS, CDR2 YFSETQ.